This TCR beta chain was recovered during a study of shared clonotypes between healthy human individuals. About the research overall: Donor ages ranged 18 to 49 years: a couple of women, three men. Study-wide results and caveats: The sharing of 4.5% to 5% of naive CD4 clonotypes was seen across a few donors. Clonotype sharing among donors, it was expected, would be affected by sequencing depth.

On this clone itself: Antigen unknown.

Authors' processing steps: Filtering of immunoSEQ junctional sequences could not match full-length read filtering. Assay: immunoSEQ multiplex PCR; the TCRdb copy retains only in-frame clones and omits some. V and J calls and clone size come straight from that table; D and trimming were deduced from the DNA. The data contain fewer than 850,000 clones, more than 70% of them seen just once; the ten biggest clones take up approximately 1.8%. Germline V gene sequence: CDR1 LGHNA, CDR2 YNFKEQ. The length of the CDR3 is 16 residues. V was trimmed by 3 bases and J by 2 bases, leaving 13 bases between them. The J gene is TRBJ2-2, the V gene TRBV4-2; maybe TRBD1 (6 bases). Sequenced input: memory CD4+ T cells sorted from blood. Subset specified: CD45RA-negative fraction. This clonotype was sampled from a woman younger than 45 in good health. The DNA of the CDR3 is TGTGCCAGCAGCCAGCAACAGGGCTCCAACACCGGGGAGCTGTTTTTT. The encoded protein is CASSQQQGSNTGELFF.